The entry that follows covers one T cell receptor (beta chain) sequence. Measured with immunoSEQ multiplex PCR; TCRdb has only the in-frame clones, and not every one. The data show 130,000 to 150,000 clones, with under 90% seen just once and 35% to 40% held by the top ten. This sample was taken from a study of blood T cell repertoires in COVID-19. On the study more broadly: There were acute and convalescent COVID-19 samples, and they came from the United States, Italy and Spain.

V was shortened by 3 bases and J by 0 bases, with 12 bases between the two germline ends. This CDR3 comprises 16 residues. CDR1 and CDR2 (germline): LNHDA, SQIVND (reference sequence). The J gene is TRBJ2-1, the V gene TRBV19; D is perhaps TRBD2 (5 bases). The clonotype originates from a human donor in a cohort sampled during active COVID-19. The material sequenced was peripheral blood. The CDR3 nucleotides read TGTGCCAGTAGTATGGGCGGGCCAAGCTCCTACAATGAGCAGTTCTTC. Protein sequence: CASSMGGPSSYNEQFF. The full variable domain, its missing parts supplied by reference TRBV19 and TRBJ2-1, is DGGITQSPKYLFRKEGQNVTLSCEQNLNHDAMYWYRQDPGQGLRLIYYSQIVNDFQKGDIAEGYSVSREKKESFPLTVTSAQKNPTAFYLCASSMGGPSSYNEQFFGPGTRLTVL.